The clone carrying this T cell receptor beta chain was counted at least ten times. Antigen specificity is unknown. This sample stems from a study of blood T cells in healthy people across ages. Broader study findings: There was no known CMV status for donors, so expanded clonotype changes were possibly confounded.

The CDR3 covers 13 residues. The germline V and J ends were trimmed by 0 bases and 2 bases, with 7 bases remaining between them. Germline loops: CDR1 SQVTM, CDR2 ANQGSEA. The study recruited healthy Caucasian donors from Russia who were aged about 6 to 95. Through a sample-barcoded 5' primer and a J-beta primer mix, a second PCR was run for 7 to 11 cycles. TCRdb used MiXCR to reprocess the 5' RACE reads, holding one entry per CDR3 protein. The sample includes 750,000 to 1,000,000 distinct CDR3 sequences, 25% to 30% seen only once; the top ten take more than 8.5%. These same data were also listed under a study on T cells of mothers and their children.

This sequence joins TRBV29-1 and TRBJ1-1; no clear D. Sequencing input: blood. The source is a woman aged 40 to 49 in good health. The DNA for the CDR3 is TGCAGCGTTGAAGAGACGGACAACACTGAAGCTTTCTTT. This encodes CSVEETDNTEAFF. Variable domain in full (rest from reference TRBV29-1 and TRBJ1-1): SAVISQKPSRDICQRGTSLTIQCQVDSQVTMMFWYRQQPGQSLTLIATANQGSEATYESGFVIDKFPISRPNLTFSTLTVSNMSPEDSSIYLCSVEETDNTEAFFGQGTRLTVV.